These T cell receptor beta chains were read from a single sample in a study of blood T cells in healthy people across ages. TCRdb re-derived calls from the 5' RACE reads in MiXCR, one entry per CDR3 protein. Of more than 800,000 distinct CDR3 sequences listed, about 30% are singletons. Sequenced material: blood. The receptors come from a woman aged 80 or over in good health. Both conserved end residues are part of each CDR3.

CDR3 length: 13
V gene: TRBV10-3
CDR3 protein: CAISSTDSYEQYF

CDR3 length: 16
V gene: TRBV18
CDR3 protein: CASSPQEAGGGYVLTF

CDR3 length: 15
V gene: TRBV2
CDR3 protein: CASSEVGGGRDRAFF

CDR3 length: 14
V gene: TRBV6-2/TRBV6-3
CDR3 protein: CASSYLGRKETQYF

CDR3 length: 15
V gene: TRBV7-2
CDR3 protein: CASSLELGNTGELFF

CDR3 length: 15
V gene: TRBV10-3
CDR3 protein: CAISEERGSYNEQFF

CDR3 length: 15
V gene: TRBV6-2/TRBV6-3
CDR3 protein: CASSQWGSGANVLTF

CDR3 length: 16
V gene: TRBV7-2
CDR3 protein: CASSPPGTSLTDTQYF

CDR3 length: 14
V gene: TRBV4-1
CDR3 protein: CASSQGTGLETQYF

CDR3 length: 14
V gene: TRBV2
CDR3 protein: CASSVSGTAYGYTF

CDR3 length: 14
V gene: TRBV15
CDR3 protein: CATSRDMATETQYF

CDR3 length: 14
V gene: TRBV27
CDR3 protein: CASRLGQEWTEAFF

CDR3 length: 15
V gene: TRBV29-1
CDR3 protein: CSVRTGLDGNQPQHF

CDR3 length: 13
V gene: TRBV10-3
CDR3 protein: CAISGGARLEQYF

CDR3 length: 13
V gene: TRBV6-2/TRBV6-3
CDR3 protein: CASSINFGSEAFF

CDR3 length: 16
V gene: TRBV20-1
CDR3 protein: CSARGTGTGSTDTQYF

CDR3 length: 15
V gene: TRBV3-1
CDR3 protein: CASSSLDRTNTEAFF

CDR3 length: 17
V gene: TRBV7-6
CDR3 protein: CASSSPSEPGTDNGYTF

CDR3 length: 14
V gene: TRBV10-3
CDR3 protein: CAISESANSYEQYF

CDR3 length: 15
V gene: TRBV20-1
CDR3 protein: CSARTSGGRTDTQYF

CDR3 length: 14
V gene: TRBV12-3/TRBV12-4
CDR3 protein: CVSGRQVLTDTRYF

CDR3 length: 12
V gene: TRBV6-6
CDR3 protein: CASGGQDYGYTF

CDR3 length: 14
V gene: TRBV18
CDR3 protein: CASSSLPAINEQFF

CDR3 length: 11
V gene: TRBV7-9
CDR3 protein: CASRTAEKLFF

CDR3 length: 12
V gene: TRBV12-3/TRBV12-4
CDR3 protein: CASSPRGYEQYF

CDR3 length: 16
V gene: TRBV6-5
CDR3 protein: CASSSPAGGESEAQYF

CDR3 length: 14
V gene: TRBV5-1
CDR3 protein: CASRVGLAEETQYF

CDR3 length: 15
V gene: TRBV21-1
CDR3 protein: CASSKAGGNRYEQYF

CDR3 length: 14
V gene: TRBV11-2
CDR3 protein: CASSLDPGGYEQYF

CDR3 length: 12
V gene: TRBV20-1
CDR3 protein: CSASRGNDEQFF

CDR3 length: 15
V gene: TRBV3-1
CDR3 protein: CASSQATGGVDEQFF

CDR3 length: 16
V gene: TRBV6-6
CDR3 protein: CASSLPGTGRSGGYTF

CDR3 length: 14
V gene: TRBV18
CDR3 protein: CASSVTSNNEKLFF

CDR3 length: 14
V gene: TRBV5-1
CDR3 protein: CASSDRSSSRKLFF

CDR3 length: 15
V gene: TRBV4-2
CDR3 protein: CASSPRGTEERGYTF

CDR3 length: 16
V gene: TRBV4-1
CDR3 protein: CASSHPDRGLSNEQFF

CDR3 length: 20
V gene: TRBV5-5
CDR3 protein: CASSLHPARTSGGFTDTQYF

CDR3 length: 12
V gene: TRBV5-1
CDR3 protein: CASSRSQDEQYF

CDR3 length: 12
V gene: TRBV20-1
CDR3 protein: CSARDLAGTQYF

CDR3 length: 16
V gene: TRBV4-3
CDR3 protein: CASSHRTGGFNGELFF

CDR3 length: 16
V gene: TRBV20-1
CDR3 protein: CSARGSSGRTSYEQYF

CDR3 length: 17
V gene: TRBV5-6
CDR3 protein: CASSLDRYSSGANVLTF

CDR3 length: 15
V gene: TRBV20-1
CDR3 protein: CSARDLRGTHYGYTF

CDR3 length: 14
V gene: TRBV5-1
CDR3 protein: CASSTEQVPGELFF

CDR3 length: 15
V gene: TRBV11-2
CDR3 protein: CASSSGQAGSYEQYF

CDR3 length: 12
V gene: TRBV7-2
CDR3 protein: CASSTPSGTQYF

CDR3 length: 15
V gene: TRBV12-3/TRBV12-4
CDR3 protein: CASSEGGGVNQPQHF

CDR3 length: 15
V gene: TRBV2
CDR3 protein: CASSGGTGFQETQYF

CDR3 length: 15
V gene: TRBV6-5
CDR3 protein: CASTRSIVRSGELFF

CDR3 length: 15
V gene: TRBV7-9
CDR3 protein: CASPLNTGSLEKLFF

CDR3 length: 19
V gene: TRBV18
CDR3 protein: CASSPVIVLRGPSSYEQYF